The sequence of this T cell receptor (beta chain) was determined in a study of blood T cell repertoires in COVID-19. Background on the study: Both acute and convalescent COVID-19 samples were obtained from the United States, Italy and Spain. T cells, B-cell-depleted T cells, or PBMCs provided the cDNA or gDNA that served as material.

In the study's own analysis: Estimates of nucleated cell counts were drawn from the amplification of reference gene primers. Data came from immunoSEQ multiplex PCR; TCRdb stores just in-frame clones and leaves some out. V and J calls and clone size are given by that table; D and trimming were obtained from the DNA. The sample includes hundreds of thousands of clones, about 90% of them seen just once. Germline V CDR1 and CDR2: MNHEY, SVGEGT. This CDR3 contains 14 residues. Deletions cut 5 bases from V and 0 bases from J, with 11 bases between. This clone was observed a few times. The source material was peripheral blood. The rearrangement links TRBV6-2 or TRBV6-3 to TRBJ2-7, with D perhaps matching TRBD2 (6 bases). The TCR comes from a man between 18 and 29 years old with active or convalescent COVID-19. CDR3: CASSIHGSSYEQYF. The CDR3 DNA reads TGTGCCAGCAGTATACACGGGAGCTCCTACGAGCAGTACTTC.